This T cell receptor (beta chain) was captured in a study of blood T cells in healthy people across ages. As for the study in general: Researchers report that template switching captured about one barcoded beta molecule per two T cells.

The authors ran a second PCR of roughly 7 to 11 cycles using a sample-barcoded 5' primer and a J-beta primer mix. TCRdb reprocessed the 5' RACE reads with MiXCR, giving one entry per CDR3 protein. The table records a few hundred thousand distinct CDR3 sequences, 27% of them present only once. V gave up 3 bases and J gave up 5 bases, with 7 bases separating them. Germline V gene data show CDR1 as SGHTA and CDR2 as FQGNSA. There are 13 residues in the CDR3. This clonotype was recorded once. Its specificity is unknown. The study's findings and limits: A conclusive naive versus antigen-experienced comparison was prevented by the unsorted PBMCs. Nothing was known about donor CMV status, and this possibly confounded expanded clonotype changes. When set beside aged donors, long-lived donors presented more naive CD4+ cells and higher diversity.

The sample was blood. The genes are TRBV7-2 and TRBJ2-2; D possibly corresponds to TRBD1 (5 bases). This receptor was taken from a woman between 70 and 85 years old in good health. CDR3 sequence: CASSLGRTGELFF. CDR3 bases: TGTGCCAGCAGCTTGGGGCGGACCGGGGAGCTGTTTTTT.